The source of this T cell receptor beta chain is a study of T cell repertoires in cytomegalovirus infection. About the research overall: Epitope selection comprised recently identified HLA-C-restricted CMV epitopes and well-studied HLA-B-restricted CMV epitopes. Matching HLA type, along with CMV infection, was indicated by public TCR beta signatures.

The length of the CDR3 is 16 residues. Germline V gene data show CDR1 as MNHNY and CDR2 as SVGAGI (reference sequence). Unmatched junction bases numbered 11, after V lost 3 bases and J lost 3 bases. Study conclusions and caveats: What dominated the ex vivo response were HLA-C-restricted CMV-specific TCR beta clonotypes. Based on cumulative public TCR beta family frequency, carriers of CMV plus the relevant HLA were identified.

This clonotype came up a few times. Antigen specificity is unknown. TCRdb analysed the reads with MiXCR anew, one entry per CDR3 protein. In the table there are about 920,000 distinct CDR3 sequences, roughly 31% of which are singletons. The TCR sequence derives from a human donor in good health (CMV status not recorded). Some clones in this sample may be carry-over from other donors' samples. V is TRBV6-6 and J is TRBJ2-7; 7 positions agree with TRBD2. The specimen was cultured CD8+ T cells from PBMCs, collected from culture after CMV antigen stimulation. DNA of the CDR3: TGTGCCAGCAGTTATACGAGCTCAGGGAGGGACTACGAGCAGTACTTC. Translation: CASSYTSSGRDYEQYF.